Listed here are 14 T cell receptor beta chains from one sample, sequenced in a study of vaccination and CD4 T cells after COVID-19. Their recognized antigens are unknown. Treatment reported: roughly ten-day PBMC culture with coronavirus spike peptide pools or control peptides (ViraFEST assay). With the Oncomine TCR Beta short-read assay, DNA from cultured CD4+ T cells was sequenced. MiXCR was run by TCRdb on the PCR reads, yielding one entry per CDR3 protein. Among 15,000 to 25,000 distinct CDR3 sequences listed, around 55% were seen once. The sequenced sample consisted of CD4+ T cells from blood, cultured in vitro. All receptors come from a human donor who had recovered from COVID-19.

This sequence joins TRBV24-1 and TRBJ2-2; D gene unclear. The V end was cut by 6 bases, the J end by 1 base, with 11 bases between. Looked up from germline, CDR1 is KGHDR and CDR2 is SFDVKD. The CDR3 has 15 residues. The CDR3 protein is CATSPADKNTGELFF. In nucleotides, the CDR3 is TGTGCCACCAGTCCGGCAGACAAGAACACCGGGGAGCTGTTTTTT.

The genes are TRBV6-5 and TRBJ1-2; D might be TRBD1 (5 bases). Trimming took 3 bases from V and 5 from J, leaving 19 bases between them. The CDR3 runs to 16 residues. Germline V gene sequence: CDR1 MNHEY, CDR2 SVGAGI. In nucleotides, the CDR3 is TGTGCCAGCAGTTATGGTTTAGGAGACAGTGGATATGGCTACACCTTC. Encoded protein: CASSYGLGDSGYGYTF.

The chain combines TRBV9 with TRBJ1-2; tentatively, D is TRBD1 (5 bases). Deletions cut 2 bases from V and 2 bases from J, with 7 bases between. The germline CDR1 and CDR2 sequences are SGDLS and YYNGEE. This CDR3 spans 13 amino acids. DNA of the CDR3: TGTGCCAGCAGCGTCGACAGAAACTATGGCTACACCTTC. This codes for CASSVDRNYGYTF.

The rearrangement joins TRBV20-1 to TRBJ1-1; 8 positions match TRBD1. The germline V gene encodes CDR1 DFQATT and CDR2 SNEGSKA (reference sequence). The trim removed 4 bases at V and 4 bases at J, leaving 17 bases unmatched. The CDR3 sequence is 17 residues long. The chain's CDR3 is CSATPGTGPPMRTEAFF. CDR3 nucleotide sequence: TGCAGTGCTACGCCAGGGACAGGACCTCCTATGCGCACTGAAGCTTTCTTT.

The chain joins TRBV10-1 to TRBJ2-2; D is undetermined. The CDR3 length is 15 residues. V lost 2 bases and J 0 bases, leaving 7 bases between the germline ends. Germline V CDR1 and CDR2: WNHNN, SYGVQD (reference sequence). The CDR3 DNA reads TGCGCCAGCAGTGAGGGGCAAACGAACACCGGGGAGCTGTTTTTT. Translating it yields CASSEGQTNTGELFF.

This sequence joins TRBV12-3 or TRBV12-4 and TRBJ2-1; 7 positions match TRBD2. Trimming cost V 6 bases and J 5 bases; bases outside gene matches: 7. The CDR3 totals 14 residues. The CDR3 nucleotides are TGTGCCAGCAGGGGAGGGGCAGTAAACAATGAGCAGTTCTTC. Translated: CASRGGAVNNEQFF.

V and J are TRBV5-8 and TRBJ2-7; D is unclear. The CDR3 is 15 residues long. The germline V gene has CDR1 SGHTS and CDR2 YDEGEE. Trimming shortened V by 0 bases and J by 9 bases, and 19 bases separated the two germline ends. CDR3 sequence reads: CASSLATRADKGQYF. The CDR3 DNA reads TGTGCCAGCAGCTTGGCTACCCGGGCGGATAAGGGGCAGTACTTC.

This clonotype occurred a few times. The chain combines TRBV11-3 with TRBJ2-1, with 8 nucleotides matching TRBD2. The CDR3 contains 15 residues. V shed 5 bases, J shed 3 bases, and the junction held 6 bases outside the gene matches. Germline V CDR1 and CDR2: SGHNT, YENEEA. The CDR3 here is CASSGTGTSYNEQFF. CDR3 sequence (DNA): TGTGCCAGCAGCGGAACCGGGACTAGCTACAATGAGCAGTTCTTC. Looking up the rest from reference TRBV11-3 and TRBJ2-1 gives the full variable domain: EAGVVQSPRYKIIEKKQPVAFWCNPISGHNTLYWYLQNLGQGPELLIRYENEEAVDDSQLPKDRFSAERLKGVDSTLKIQPAELGDSAVYLCASSGTGTSYNEQFFGPGTRLTVL.

This clonotype was detected a few times. The V gene is TRBV10-1, the J gene TRBJ2-7; D remains ambiguous. CDR1 is WNHNN and CDR2 is SYGVQD in the germline V gene (reference sequence). V gave up 3 bases and J gave up 2 bases, with 8 bases separating them. The CDR3 covers 13 residues. In DNA form, the CDR3 reads TGCGCCAGCAGTGAATACGGAACCTACGAGCAGTACTTC. Translated: CASSEYGTYEQYF.

This clonotype was seen a few times. The chain is built from TRBV4-1 and TRBJ1-5, with D possibly TRBD1 on 5 matching bases. Germline lookup yields CDR1 MGHRA and CDR2 YSYEKL. V dropped 0 bases and J dropped 1 base, with 16 bases sitting between them. This CDR3 is built from 18 residues. This chain's CDR3 is CASSQEGWTPSSNQPQHF. CDR3 bases: TGCGCCAGCAGCCAAGAAGGATGGACACCTTCGAGCAATCAGCCCCAGCATTTT.

The gene calls are TRBV6-5 and TRBJ1-2; 8 bases align to TRBD1. V gave up 0 bases and J gave up 4 bases; unmatched junction bases: 7. The CDR3 totals 16 residues. Germline values: CDR1 MNHEY, CDR2 SVGAGI. The CDR3 region is CASSYSILGQGYGYTF. CDR3 DNA sequence: TGTGCCAGCAGTTACTCGATCTTAGGACAGGGCTATGGCTACACCTTC.

The V gene is TRBV20-1, the J gene TRBJ2-1, with 8 bases lining up with TRBD2. This CDR3 region has 15 residues. After removal of 0 bases from V and 0 bases from J, the junction contained 1 base not matched to a gene. Germline CDR1 reads DFQATT; CDR2 reads SNEGSKA (reference sequence). CDR3 loop: CSARDSGASYNEQFF. The CDR3 nucleotides are TGCAGTGCTAGAGATAGCGGGGCCTCCTACAATGAGCAGTTCTTC.

The chain recombines TRBV6-5 with TRBJ1-6, with TRBD1 identical over 9 bases. The germline V gene encodes CDR1 MNHEY and CDR2 SVGAGI. The CDR3 length is 15 residues. V shed 4 bases and J 9 bases; nucleotides not matched to a gene: 7. CDR3 region: CASSLGGQGGSPLHF. CDR3 nucleotides: TGTGCCAGCAGTTTAGGGGGACAGGGCGGTTCACCCCTCCACTTT.

A single count supports this clonotype. V is TRBV5-1 and J is TRBJ2-3; no clear D. This CDR3 spans 15 amino acids. Trimming removed 4 bases from V and 3 bases from J, with 15 bases in between. CDR1 and CDR2 from the germline V gene are SGHRS and YFSETQ. The CDR3 sequence: CASSQRPGDTDTQYF. The CDR3 DNA reads TGCGCCAGCAGCCAACGGCCTGGGGATACAGATACGCAGTATTTT.